These 29 T cell receptor beta chains were sequenced from one sample in a study of T cell clonality in common variable immunodeficiency. Libraries were prepared by immunoSEQ multiplex PCR; TCRdb keeps only in-frame clonotypes and omits some of them. The sample has 50,000 to 60,000 clones, none seen only once. The sequenced sample consisted of peripheral blood mononuclear cells. The receptors shown here come from a person aged 18-69 years in good health.

This clone was counted ten times or more. The sequence runs out 3 residues before the end of the CDR3; the remainder is reconstructed from the germline J gene. The sample carries other DNA sequences with the same CDR3. This sequence joins TRBV20-1 and TRBJ2-2; no definite D call. The germline V gene encodes CDR1 DFQATT and CDR2 SNEGSKA (reference sequence). Deletions cut 4 bases from V and 2 bases from J, with 11 bases between. This CDR3 comprises 14 residues. Partial CDR3 DNA: TGCAGTGCTAACAGTGGGTCTAACACCGGGGAG. Its protein product is CSANSGSNTGE. Given in full, the CDR3 is CSANSGSNTGELFF.

This clone was observed many times. The CDR3 end lies 3 residues beyond the end of the read and is filled in from the germline J gene. This rearrangement joins TRBV2 to TRBJ1-1; the D gene is possibly TRBD1 (5 bases). This CDR3 region has 12 residues. Germline-derived CDR1 and CDR2 are SNHLY and FYNNEI. Trimming stripped 6 bases from V and 5 bases from J, with 10 bases between. CDR3 bases read: TGTGCCAGCAGCAGGGTTAGGACTGAA. Its protein product is CASSRVRTE. The whole CDR3 protein reads CASSRVRTEAFF.

This clone has a count of ten or more. The read halts 3 residues ahead of the CDR3 end, with the missing end drawn from the germline J gene. This rearrangement joins TRBV5-1 to TRBJ2-7, with 9 bases lining up with TRBD2. The germline V gene encodes CDR1 SGHRS and CDR2 YFSETQ. V trimming: 3 bases; J trimming: 0 bases; junction bases outside the gene matches: 4. The CDR3 is 15 residues long. The chain's CDR3 is CASSSTSGASYEQYF. The DNA read from the CDR3 is TGCGCCAGCAGCTCGACTAGCGGAGCCTCCTACGAG.

This clone was counted many times. The CDR3 is CASSLLGDGYTF. The CDR3 bases that were read are TGTGCCAGCAGCTTGCTAGGGGATGGC. The chain carries TRBV5-6 and TRBJ1-2; possibly TRBD1 for D (5 bases). The CDR3 is cut off 3 residues early in the read; its end comes from the germline J gene. Trimming stripped 1 base from V and 6 bases from J, with 7 bases between. This CDR3 has 12 amino acids. Germline CDR1 is SGHDT and CDR2 is YYEEEE. The whole variable domain, remainder taken from reference TRBV5-6 and TRBJ1-2, is DAGVTQSPTHLIKTRGQQVTLRCSPKSGHDTVSWYQQALGQGPQFIFQYYEEEERQRGNFPDRFSGHQFPNYSSELNVNALLLGDSALYLCASSLLGDGYTFGSGTRLTVV.

There are many counts of this clone. Read sequence stops 3 residues before the CDR3 end, and the germline J gene provides the missing end. The gene calls are TRBV20-1 and TRBJ2-7; no firm D call. CDR3 length: 15 amino acids. V lost 0 bases, J lost 0 bases, and 12 bases lay in between. Per germline, CDR1 DFQATT and CDR2 SNEGSKA (reference sequence). The sequenced part of the CDR3 DNA is TGCAGTGCTAGAGATTTTGCCTTTAGCTCCTACGAG. Translating it yields CSARDFAFSSYE. The full CDR3 protein reads CSARDFAFSSYEQYF.

Many counts were recorded for this clone. The observed sequence ends 3 residues before the CDR3 terminus, with the missing tail filled in from the germline J gene. The chain combines TRBV20-1 with TRBJ1-2; D call uncertain. CDR1 and CDR2 (germline): DFQATT, SNEGSKA (reference sequence). Trimming took 5 bases from V and 2 from J, leaving 6 bases between them. The CDR3 is 11 residues long. The part of the CDR3 DNA that was read is TGCAGTGCTCAACAGAACTATGGC. Protein: CSAQQNYG. The CDR3 reads in full as CSAQQNYGYTF.

In its sample, this clone was seen many times. The CDR3 is cut off 3 residues early in the read; its end comes from the germline J gene. V and J are TRBV20-1 and TRBJ1-5; D is perhaps TRBD1 (6 bases). CDR3 length: 13 residues. V lost 6 bases and J 5 bases, leaving 14 bases between the germline ends. Germline CDR1 DFQATT, CDR2 SNEGSKA (reference sequence). The CDR3: CSAGTLNDQPQHF. The part of the CDR3 DNA that was read is TGCAGTGCCGGGACATTAAACGATCAGCCC.

This clone was seen ten or more times. The DNA ends 3 residues before the CDR3 does, and the rest of the CDR3 is filled in from the germline J gene. The chain links TRBV20-1 to TRBJ1-6, with D tentatively TRBD1 (5 bases). Germline lookup yields CDR1 DFQATT and CDR2 SNEGSKA (reference sequence). Deletions cut 0 bases from V and 6 bases from J, with 12 bases between. The length of the CDR3 is 15 residues. This CDR3 reads CSARDIQGFNSPLHF. The part of the CDR3 DNA that was read is TGCAGTGCTAGAGATATCCAGGGCTTTAATTCACCC.

This clone was counted at least ten times. Read coverage stops 3 residues before the CDR3 terminus; the germline J gene supplies the remainder. V is TRBV18 and J is TRBJ1-1, with TRBD1 matching 7 bases. From germline, CDR1 is KGHSH and CDR2 LQKENI. The CDR3 runs 16 residues. V dropped 3 bases and J dropped 4; count of bases not matched to a gene: 11. CDR3 region: CASSPRLRDSGTEAFF. The sequenced CDR3 bases are TGTGCCAGCTCACCTCGTCTCCGGGACAGTGGCACTGAA.

Many counts were recorded for this clone. Sequencing ends 3 residues short of the CDR3 end; the germline J gene provides the rest. The V and J genes are TRBV6-1 and TRBJ2-7, with D possibly matching TRBD2 (5 bases). Trimming cost V 2 bases and J 0 bases, with 11 bases left between them. Per the germline V gene, CDR1 is MNHNS and CDR2 is SASEGT. The CDR3 contains 15 residues. The CDR3 DNA, read in part, is TGTGCCAGCAGTGAATGGGATCGGGGCTCCTACGAG. It specifies CASSEWDRGSYE. The whole CDR3 protein is CASSEWDRGSYEQYF.

This clone occurred many times. The read gets to within 3 residues of the CDR3 end, and the germline J gene fills in the rest. The chain joins TRBV19 to TRBJ1-2; TRBD1 aligns across 8 bases. CDR1 and CDR2 from the germline V gene are LNHDA and SQIVND (reference sequence). The CDR3 is made up of 16 amino acids. V shed 7 bases, J shed 7 bases, and the junction held 17 bases outside the gene matches. The sequenced CDR3 bases are TGTGCCAGTACCCCCGGGAGGGACAGGAATTCTCGTGGC. Translating it yields CASTPGRDRNSRG. The entire CDR3 is CASTPGRDRNSRGYTF. Full variable domain (rest looked up from reference TRBV19 and TRBJ1-2): DGGITQSPKYLFRKEGQNVTLSCEQNLNHDAMYWYRQDPGQGLRLIYYSQIVNDFQKGDIAEGYSVSREKKESFPLTVTSAQKNPTAFYLCASTPGRDRNSRGYTFGSGTRLTVV.

This clone has at least ten counts. The read ends 3 residues before the CDR3 terminus; that terminus is restored from the germline J gene. V is TRBV24-1 and J is TRBJ2-1; perhaps TRBD1 as D (5 bases). The V gene lost 9 bases and the J gene lost 8 bases, with 13 bases spanning the gap. The germline CDR1 and CDR2 sequences are KGHDR and SFDVKD. The CDR3 spans 12 residues. The DNA read from the CDR3 is TGTGCCACCCAGGGCTCCCCGCATGAG. Translating it yields CATQGSPHE. The CDR3 as a whole reads CATQGSPHEQFF.

This clone was observed at least ten times. The read ends 3 residues early relative to the CDR3; the germline J gene fills the gap. The chain uses TRBV15 and TRBJ2-5, with 9 bases matching TRBD1. The CDR3 length is 16 residues. V shed 3 bases and J 5 bases; nucleotides not matched to a gene: 10. The germline gives CDR1 LNHNV, CDR2 YYDKDF (reference sequence). The chain's CDR3 is CATSSGWTGEVETQYF. The sequenced part of the CDR3 DNA is TGTGCCACCAGCAGTGGATGGACAGGGGAGGTCGAGACC.

At least ten counts were recorded for this clone. The DNA ends 3 residues before the CDR3 does, and the rest of the CDR3 is filled in from the germline J gene. The chain has TRBV28 and TRBJ2-7; no definite D call. Deletions cut 2 bases from V and 5 bases from J, with 10 bases between. Germline loops: CDR1 MDHEN, CDR2 SYDVKM. CDR3 length equals 13 residues. The CDR3 here is CASSLVMRNEQYF. The CDR3 bases that were read are TGTGCCAGCAGTTTAGTTATGCGGAACGAG.

As regards this clone: The read terminates 3 residues ahead of where the CDR3 ends, so the germline J gene completes it. This chain uses TRBV11-2 with TRBJ2-3; 11 bases agree with TRBD1. Germline lookup yields CDR1 SGHAT and CDR2 FQNNGV. With V trimmed by 5 bases and J by 4 bases, 5 bases remained unmatched. The CDR3 has 15 residues. This chain's CDR3 is CASSEPGQGADTQYF. The covered CDR3 bases are TGTGCCAGCAGCGAGCCGGGACAGGGGGCAGATACG.

This clone was seen only a few times. Sequencing ends 3 residues short of the CDR3 end; the germline J gene provides the rest. This chain links TRBV20-1 with TRBJ2-1; TRBD2 agrees at 11 bases. Germline loops: CDR1 DFQATT, CDR2 SNEGSKA (reference sequence). The CDR3 covers 14 residues. With V trimmed by 5 bases and J by 3 bases, 3 bases remained unmatched. CDR3 bases read: TGCAGTGCTCGACTAGCGGGACTCTACAATGAG. Translating it yields CSARLAGLYNE. The full CDR3 is CSARLAGLYNEQFF.

This clone came up many times. The observed sequence ends 3 residues before the CDR3 terminus, with the missing tail filled in from the germline J gene. This chain connects TRBV19 to TRBJ2-5; the match to TRBD2 covers 7 bases. V was pared by 5 bases and J by 4 bases, with 4 bases of the junction left unmatched. Germline values: CDR1 LNHDA, CDR2 SQIVND (reference sequence). This CDR3 is built from 13 residues. The sequenced CDR3 bases are TGTGCCAGTAGTTTTGGGGGGGGAGAGACC. The encoded protein is CASSFGGGET. From start to end, the CDR3 is CASSFGGGETQYF. Full variable domain (outside the CDR3, taken from reference TRBV19 and TRBJ2-5): DGGITQSPKYLFRKEGQNVTLSCEQNLNHDAMYWYRQDPGQGLRLIYYSQIVNDFQKGDIAEGYSVSREKKESFPLTVTSAQKNPTAFYLCASSFGGGETQYFGPGTRLLVL.

Comments on this clone: Just one base apart from a much larger clone, this may be a read error. The read finishes 3 residues shy of the CDR3 end, and the germline J gene is used to complete it. This chain uses TRBV30 with TRBJ1-5; D unresolved. With 2 bases removed from V and 4 bases from J, the gap between germline ends came to 9 bases. The length of the CDR3 is 13 residues. The germline V gene has CDR1 GTSNPN and CDR2 SVGIG (reference sequence). The sequenced CDR3 bases are TGTGCCTGGAGTATGCAGAATAATCAGCCC. It is translated as CAWSMQNNQP. The entire CDR3 is CAWSMQNNQPQHF. The full variable domain, in which reference TRBV30 and TRBJ1-5 provide the parts outside the CDR3, is SQTIHQWPATLVQPVGSPLSLECTVEGTSNPNLYWYRQAAGRGLQLLFYSVGIGQISSEVPQNLSASRPQDRQFILSSKKLLLSDSGFYLCAWSMQNNQPQHFGDGTRLSIL.

The sample holds many counts of this clone. The read ends 3 residues early relative to the CDR3; the germline J gene fills the gap. This rearrangement joins TRBV6-1 to TRBJ1-6, with a tentative D call TRBD1 (6 bases). The germline gives CDR1 MNHNS, CDR2 SASEGT. Trimming removed 1 base at V and 7 bases at J, with 11 bases between. The CDR3 runs to 15 residues. The sequenced CDR3 bases are TGTGCCAGCAGTGAAGTGGGCAGGGGCAATTCACCC. Its protein is CASSEVGRGNSP. The complete CDR3 reads CASSEVGRGNSPLHF.

As concerns this clone: The CDR3 is cut off 3 residues early in the read; its end comes from the germline J gene. The chain is built from TRBV25-1 and TRBJ1-6; D call uncertain. Germline V lookup: CDR1 MGHDK, CDR2 SYGVNS. This CDR3 region has 11 residues. V lost 5 bases, J lost 12 bases, and 8 bases lay in between. CDR3 DNA (partial): TGTGCCAGCAGTAACTATGGACCC. Protein sequence: CASSNYGP. In full, the CDR3 is CASSNYGPLHF.

This clone was seen ten or more times. The CDR3 end is not reached by the read, which stops 3 residues before it; the germline J gene fills it in. The chain links TRBV5-1 to TRBJ1-1, with a weak D call TRBD1 (6 bases). This CDR3 has 15 amino acids. Germline CDR1 SGHRS, CDR2 YFSETQ. Trimming left V 4 bases short and J 0 bases short, with 13 bases between. The sequenced part of the CDR3 DNA is TGCGCCAGCAGCCCGAGCGGGGGCTTGAACACTGAA. Encoded protein: CASSPSGGLNTE. The whole CDR3 sequence is CASSPSGGLNTEAFF. The whole variable domain, remainder taken from reference TRBV5-1 and TRBJ1-1, is KAGVTQTPRYLIKTRGQQVTLSCSPISGHRSVSWYQQTPGQGLQFLFEYFSETQRNKGNFPGRFSGRQFSNSRSEMNVSTLELGDSALYLCASSPSGGLNTEAFFGQGTRLTVV.

This clone was picked up many times. The sequenced fragment ends 3 residues before the CDR3 boundary, so the rest is inferred from the germline J gene. The genes are TRBV5-1 and TRBJ2-5; 7 positions agree with TRBD2. V was pared by 2 bases and J by 5 bases, with 0 bases of the junction left unmatched. The CDR3 loop spans 12 amino acids. Germline-derived CDR1 and CDR2 are SGHRS and YFSETQ. The CDR3 protein is CASSFGGETQYF. Incomplete CDR3 DNA: TGCGCCAGCAGCTTCGGGGGGGAGACC.

The table lists this clone with many counts. Coverage ceases 3 residues before the CDR3 finishes, and the germline J gene fills in the end. The chain combines TRBV6-1 with TRBJ1-5; D is perhaps TRBD1 (6 bases). The CDR3 spans 15 residues. Germline CDR1 is MNHNS and CDR2 is SASEGT. V was cut by 3 bases and J by 1 base, with 10 bases left in between. The CDR3: CASSEGTTSNQPQHF. The CDR3 DNA, read in part, is TGTGCCAGCAGTGAGGGGACAACGAGCAATCAGCCC.

This clone was observed many times. The CDR3 extends 3 residues past the end of the read, so its final part is completed from the germline J gene. V is TRBV7-3 and J is TRBJ2-7; 8 nucleotides line up with TRBD2. After removal of 0 bases from V and 6 bases from J, the junction contained 19 bases not matched to a gene. Germline V gene data show CDR1 as SGHTA and CDR2 as FQGTGA. This CDR3 has 19 residues. The CDR3 reads CASSLTGGATEGHGSEQYF. The part of the CDR3 DNA that was read is TGTGCCAGCAGCTTAACCGGGGGGGCTACGGAGGGCCATGGTAGCGAG. The full variable domain, in which reference TRBV7-3 and TRBJ2-7 provide the parts outside the CDR3, is GAGVSQTPSNKVTEKGKYVELRCDPISGHTALYWYRQSLGQGPEFLIYFQGTGAADDSGLPNDRFFAVRPEGSVSTLKIQRTERGDSAVYLCASSLTGGATEGHGSEQYFGPGTRLTVT.

This clone appeared many times. Read coverage stops 3 residues before the CDR3 terminus; the germline J gene supplies the remainder. The V gene is TRBV7-6, the J gene TRBJ1-3; D is ambiguous. There are 14 residues in the CDR3. V was pared by 2 bases and J by 0 bases, with 5 bases between. Germline V CDR1 and CDR2: SGHVS, FNYEAQ. The CDR3 protein is CASSLPSSGNTIYF. CDR3 DNA (partial): TGTGCCAGCAGCTTACCCTCCTCTGGAAACACC.

This clone was counted ten times or more. The read terminates 3 residues ahead of where the CDR3 ends, so the germline J gene completes it. The chain carries TRBV19 and TRBJ2-1, with D perhaps TRBD1 (5 bases). V dropped 5 bases and J dropped 8 bases, with 13 bases sitting between them. The length of the CDR3 is 13 residues. Germline V CDR1 and CDR2: LNHDA, SQIVND (reference sequence). The chain's CDR3 is CASSVSRADEQFF. The DNA read from the CDR3 is TGTGCCAGTAGTGTAAGCAGGGCTGATGAG.

This clone has at least ten counts. The read halts 3 residues ahead of the CDR3 end, with the missing end drawn from the germline J gene. The chain is built from TRBV19 and TRBJ2-1, with 9 bases aligning to TRBD1. The ends lost 0 bases at V and 6 bases at J; junction bases unmatched: 9. CDR1 and CDR2 (germline): LNHDA, SQIVND (reference sequence). The CDR3 has 17 amino acids. The CDR3 here is CASSIEAGQGLRNEQFF. The DNA read from the CDR3 is TGTGCCAGTAGTATAGAAGCGGGACAGGGCTTGCGCAATGAG.

Ten or more counts support this clone. The CDR3 is cut off 3 residues early in the read; its end comes from the germline J gene. The J gene is TRBJ2-5, the V gene TRBV5-1; perhaps TRBD1 as D (6 bases). Between the trimmed V and J ends, which lost 4 bases and 3 bases, there was a span of 10 bases. CDR1 and CDR2 from the germline V gene are SGHRS and YFSETQ. The CDR3 extends over 13 amino acids. CDR3 loop: CASSLNREETQYF. CDR3 DNA (partial): TGCGCCAGCAGCCTGAACAGGGAAGAGACC.

This clone was seen repeatedly, ten times or more. The CDR3 end is not reached by the read, which stops 3 residues before it; the germline J gene fills it in. This chain connects TRBV19 to TRBJ2-7; 9 bases align to TRBD2. This CDR3 has 14 amino acids. Germline CDR1 reads LNHDA; CDR2 reads SQIVND (reference sequence). The V segment lost 5 bases and the J segment 4 bases; nucleotides outside the gene matches: 6. The covered CDR3 bases are TGTGCCAGTAGTCCCAGCGGGAGGTTGTACGAG. Translated: CASSPSGRLYE. The complete CDR3 reads CASSPSGRLYEQYF.